Only a few counts were recorded for the clone carrying this T cell receptor beta chain. The target antigen is unknown. With 10-nucleotide random UMIs included, cDNA was synthesized by 5'RACE. The output of every sequencing run, over 190 million TCR-beta sequences, came from 15-18 subjects. TCRdb ran MiXCR on the 5' RACE reads and lists one entry per CDR3 protein. The sample carries approximately 70,000 distinct CDR3 sequences, about 9.4% recorded once. The data were obtained in a study of neurological immune-mediated disorders. General study findings and limits: No sharing of CDR3 amino acid sequences was observed among expanded clones across subjects, suggesting private repertoires in all groups. In HTLV-1-associated myelopathy, TCR clonal expansion was greatest, whereas multiple sclerosis had the least, falling below healthy controls.

Described time point: longitudinal time-point 1 (baseline). The sequenced material came from PBMCs. The TCR comes from a man aged 25 to 40 in good health.

As DNA, the CDR3 is TGTGCCAGCAAACCCCGACGGGGGGCTGACACCCAGTACTTC. Its protein product is CASKPRRGADTQYF. The genes are TRBV28 and TRBJ2-5; the D gene is possibly TRBD2 (7 bases). CDR3 length: 14 amino acids. Germline values: CDR1 MDHEN, CDR2 SYDVKM. V shed 7 bases and J shed 8 bases, with 20 bases lying between them. The variable domain in full, completed from reference TRBV28 and TRBJ2-5, reads DVKVTQSSRYLVKRTGEKVFLECVQDMDHENMFWYRQDPGLGLRLIYFSYDVKMKEKGDIPEGYSVSREKKERFSLILESASTNQTSMYLCASKPRRGADTQYFGPGTRLLVL.